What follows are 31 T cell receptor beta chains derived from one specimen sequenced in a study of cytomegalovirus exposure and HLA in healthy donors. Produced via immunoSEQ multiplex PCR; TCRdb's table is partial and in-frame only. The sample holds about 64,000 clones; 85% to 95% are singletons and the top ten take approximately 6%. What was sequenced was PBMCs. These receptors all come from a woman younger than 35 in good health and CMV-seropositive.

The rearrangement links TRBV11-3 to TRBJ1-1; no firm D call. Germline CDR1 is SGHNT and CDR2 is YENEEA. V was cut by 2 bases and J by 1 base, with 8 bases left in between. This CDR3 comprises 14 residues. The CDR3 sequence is CASSLTWQNTEAFF. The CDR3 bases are TGTGCCAGCAGCTTAACCTGGCAGAACACTGAAGCTTTCTTT. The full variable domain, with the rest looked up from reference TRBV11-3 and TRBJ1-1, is EAGVVQSPRYKIIEKKQPVAFWCNPISGHNTLYWYLQNLGQGPELLIRYENEEAVDDSQLPKDRFSAERLKGVDSTLKIQPAELGDSAVYLCASSLTWQNTEAFFGQGTRLTVV.

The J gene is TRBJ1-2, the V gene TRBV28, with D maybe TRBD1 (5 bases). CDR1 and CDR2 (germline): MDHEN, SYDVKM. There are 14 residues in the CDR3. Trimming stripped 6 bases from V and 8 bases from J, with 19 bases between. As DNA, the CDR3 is TGTGCCAGCAGCTTAGACAGATACACGCGAGGCTACACCTTC. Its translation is CASSLDRYTRGYTF.

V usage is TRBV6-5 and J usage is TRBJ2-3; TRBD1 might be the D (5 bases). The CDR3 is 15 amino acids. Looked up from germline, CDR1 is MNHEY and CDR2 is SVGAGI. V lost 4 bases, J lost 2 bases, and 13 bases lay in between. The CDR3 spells CASSSGHRFTDTQYF. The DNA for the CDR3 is TGTGCCAGCAGTTCAGGACACCGATTCACAGATACGCAGTATTTT.

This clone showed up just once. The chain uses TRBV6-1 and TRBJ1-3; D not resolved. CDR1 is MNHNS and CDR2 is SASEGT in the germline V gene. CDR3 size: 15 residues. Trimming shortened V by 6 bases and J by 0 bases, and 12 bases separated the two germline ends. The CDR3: CASRPLQSSGNTIYF. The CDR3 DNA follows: TGTGCCAGCAGACCATTACAGAGCTCTGGAAACACCATATATTTT.

The CDR3: CASSDGLAGAYNEQFF. The CDR3 nucleotides read TGTGCCAGCAGTGACGGACTAGCGGGGGCCTACAATGAGCAGTTCTTC. This chain connects TRBV2 to TRBJ2-1; TRBD2 matches at 13 bases. The CDR3 loop spans 16 amino acids. V lost 3 bases and J lost 2; bases outside the gene matches: 1. The germline V gene has CDR1 SNHLY and CDR2 FYNNEI.

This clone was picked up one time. For the CDR3, the DNA is TGTGCCAGCAGCTTAGGGCGGAGGGATACGCAGTATTTT. Amino acids: CASSLGRRDTQYF. The rearrangement links TRBV7-6 to TRBJ2-3; tentative D call: TRBD2 (5 bases). V was trimmed by 1 base and J by 6 bases, leaving 8 bases between them. CDR3 length equals 13 residues. The germline gives CDR1 SGHVS, CDR2 FNYEAQ.

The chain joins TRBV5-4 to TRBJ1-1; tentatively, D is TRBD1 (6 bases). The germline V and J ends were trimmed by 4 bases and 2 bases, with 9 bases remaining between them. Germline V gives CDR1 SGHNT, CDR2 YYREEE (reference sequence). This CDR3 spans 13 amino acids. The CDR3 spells CASSADSNTEAFF. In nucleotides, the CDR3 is TGTGCCAGCAGCGCGGACAGTAACACTGAAGCTTTCTTT.

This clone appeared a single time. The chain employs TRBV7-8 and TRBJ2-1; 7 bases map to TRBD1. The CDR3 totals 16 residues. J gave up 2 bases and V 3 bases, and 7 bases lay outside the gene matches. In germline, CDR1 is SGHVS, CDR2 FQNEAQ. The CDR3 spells CASSFSGRGTYNEQFF. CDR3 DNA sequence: TGTGCCAGCAGCTTCTCTGGCAGGGGGACCTACAATGAGCAGTTCTTC.

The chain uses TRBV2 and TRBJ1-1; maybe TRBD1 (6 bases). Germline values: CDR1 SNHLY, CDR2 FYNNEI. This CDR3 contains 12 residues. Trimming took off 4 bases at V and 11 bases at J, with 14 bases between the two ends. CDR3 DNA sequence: TGTGCCAGCAGTGCGGACAGCTACGAGGCTTTCTTT. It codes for CASSADSYEAFF.

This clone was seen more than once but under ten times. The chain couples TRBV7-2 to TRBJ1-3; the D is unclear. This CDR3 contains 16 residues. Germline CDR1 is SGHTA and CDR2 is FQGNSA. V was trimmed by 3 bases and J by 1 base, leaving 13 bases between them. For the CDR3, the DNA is TGTGCCAGCAGCTTCTCGGGGTTGGGATCTGGAAACACCATATATTTT. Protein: CASSFSGLGSGNTIYF.

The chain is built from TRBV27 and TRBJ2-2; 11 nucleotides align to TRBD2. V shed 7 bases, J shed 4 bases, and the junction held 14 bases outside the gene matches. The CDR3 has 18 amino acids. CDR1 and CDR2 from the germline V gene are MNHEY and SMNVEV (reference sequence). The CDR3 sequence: CASIGTSGGLGPTGELFF. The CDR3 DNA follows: TGTGCCAGCATTGGGACTAGCGGTGGATTGGGGCCCACCGGGGAGCTGTTTTTT.

Written as DNA, the CDR3 is TGTGCCAGCAGTAAGCTAACTAGCGGGGGTCGGAATGAGCAGTTCTTC. This sequence encodes CASSKLTSGGRNEQFF. The chain links TRBV2 to TRBJ2-1; 11 bases map to TRBD2. With V trimmed by 5 bases and J by 7 bases, 10 bases remained unmatched. The CDR3 contains 16 residues. CDR1 and CDR2 (germline): SNHLY, FYNNEI.

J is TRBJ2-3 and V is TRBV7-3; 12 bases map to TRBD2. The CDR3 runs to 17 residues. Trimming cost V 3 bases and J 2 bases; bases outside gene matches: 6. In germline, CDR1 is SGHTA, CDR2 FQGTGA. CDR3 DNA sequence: TGTGCCAGCAGCTTCCCGACTAGCGGGGGACCCACAGATACGCAGTATTTT. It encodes CASSFPTSGGPTDTQYF. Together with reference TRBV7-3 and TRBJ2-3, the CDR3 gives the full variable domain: GAGVSQTPSNKVTEKGKYVELRCDPISGHTALYWYRQSLGQGPEFLIYFQGTGAADDSGLPNDRFFAVRPEGSVSTLKIQRTERGDSAVYLCASSFPTSGGPTDTQYFGPGTRLTVL.

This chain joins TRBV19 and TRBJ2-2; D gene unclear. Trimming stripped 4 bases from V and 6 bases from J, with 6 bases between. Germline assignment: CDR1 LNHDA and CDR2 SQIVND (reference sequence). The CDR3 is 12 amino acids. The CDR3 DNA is TGTGCCAGTAGTACGGCGGCCGGGGAGCTGTTTTTT. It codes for CASSTAAGELFF.

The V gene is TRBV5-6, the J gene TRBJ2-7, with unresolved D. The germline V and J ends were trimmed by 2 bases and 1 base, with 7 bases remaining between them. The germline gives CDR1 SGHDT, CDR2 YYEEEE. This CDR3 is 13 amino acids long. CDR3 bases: TGTGCCAGCAGCTTCGACACGTCCTACGAGCAGTACTTC. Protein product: CASSFDTSYEQYF.

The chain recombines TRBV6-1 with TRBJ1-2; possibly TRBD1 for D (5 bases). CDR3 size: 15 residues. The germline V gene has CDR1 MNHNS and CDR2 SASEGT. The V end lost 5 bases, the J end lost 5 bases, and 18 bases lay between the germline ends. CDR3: CASSPVTGVGYGYTF. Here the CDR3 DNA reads TGTGCCAGCAGTCCGGTGACGGGGGTTGGTTATGGCTACACCTTC.

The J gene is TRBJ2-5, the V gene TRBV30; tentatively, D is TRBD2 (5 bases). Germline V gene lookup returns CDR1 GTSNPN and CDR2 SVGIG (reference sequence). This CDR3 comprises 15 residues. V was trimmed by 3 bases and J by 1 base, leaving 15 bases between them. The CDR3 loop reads CAWRARRGFQETQYF. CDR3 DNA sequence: TGTGCCTGGAGAGCTCGACGGGGTTTCCAAGAGACCCAGTACTTC.

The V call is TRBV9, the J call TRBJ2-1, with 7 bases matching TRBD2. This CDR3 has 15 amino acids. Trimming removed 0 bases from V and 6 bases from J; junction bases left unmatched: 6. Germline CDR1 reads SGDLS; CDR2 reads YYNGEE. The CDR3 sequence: CASSVGRESVNEQFF. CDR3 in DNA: TGTGCCAGCAGCGTAGGGCGGGAGTCGGTCAATGAGCAGTTCTTC.

The CDR3 coding sequence is TGTGCCAGCAGCTTAAGGGACAGGGATTACGAGCAGTACTTC. It is translated as CASSLRDRDYEQYF. V gene TRBV7-8 combines with J gene TRBJ2-7; TRBD1 matches at 9 bases. Germline V gives CDR1 SGHVS, CDR2 FQNEAQ. The CDR3 consists of 14 residues. Trimming at V came to 2 bases and at J to 4 bases, leaving 3 bases not matched to a gene.

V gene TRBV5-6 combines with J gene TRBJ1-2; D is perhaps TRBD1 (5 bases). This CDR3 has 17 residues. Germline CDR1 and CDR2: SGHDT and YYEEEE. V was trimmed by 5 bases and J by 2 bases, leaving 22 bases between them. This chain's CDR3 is CASRTKTARAQNYGYTF. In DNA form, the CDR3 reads TGTGCCAGCAGAACAAAGACAGCCAGGGCTCAAAACTATGGCTACACCTTC.

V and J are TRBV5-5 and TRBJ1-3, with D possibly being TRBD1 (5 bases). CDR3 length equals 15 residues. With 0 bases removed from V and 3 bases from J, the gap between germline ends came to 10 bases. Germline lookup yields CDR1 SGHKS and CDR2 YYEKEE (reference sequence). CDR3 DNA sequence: TGTGCCAGCAGCTTGGCCTCAGGGATTGGAAACACCATATATTTT. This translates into CASSLASGIGNTIYF. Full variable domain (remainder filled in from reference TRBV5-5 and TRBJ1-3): DAGVTQSPTHLIKTRGQQVTLRCSPISGHKSVSWYQQVLGQGPQFIFQYYEKEERGRGNFPDRFSARQFPNYSSELNVNALLLGDSALYLCASSLASGIGNTIYFGEGSWLTVV.

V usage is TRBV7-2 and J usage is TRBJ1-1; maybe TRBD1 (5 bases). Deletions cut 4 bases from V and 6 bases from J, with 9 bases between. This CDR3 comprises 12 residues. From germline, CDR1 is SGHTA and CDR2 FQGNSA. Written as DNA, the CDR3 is TGTGCCAGCAGCTATTGGGGGGCTGAAGCTTTCTTT. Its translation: CASSYWGAEAFF. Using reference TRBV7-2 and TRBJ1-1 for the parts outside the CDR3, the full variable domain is GAGVSQSPSNKVTEKGKDVELRCDPISGHTALYWYRQSLGQGLEFLIYFQGNSAPDKSGLPSDRFSAERTGGSVSTLTIQRTQQEDSAVYLCASSYWGAEAFFGQGTRLTVV.

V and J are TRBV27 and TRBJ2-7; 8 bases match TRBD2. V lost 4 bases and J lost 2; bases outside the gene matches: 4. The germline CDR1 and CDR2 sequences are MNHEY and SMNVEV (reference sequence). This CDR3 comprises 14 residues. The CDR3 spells CASSSGTSPYEQYF. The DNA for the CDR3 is TGTGCCAGCAGTTCCGGGACTAGTCCCTACGAGCAGTACTTC.

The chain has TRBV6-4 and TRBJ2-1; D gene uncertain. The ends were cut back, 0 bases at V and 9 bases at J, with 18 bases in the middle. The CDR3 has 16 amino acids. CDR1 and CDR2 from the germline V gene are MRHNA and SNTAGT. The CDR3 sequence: CASSDSSYGTVAEQFF. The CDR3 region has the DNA TGTGCCAGCAGTGACTCTTCCTACGGAACAGTTGCTGAGCAGTTCTTC.

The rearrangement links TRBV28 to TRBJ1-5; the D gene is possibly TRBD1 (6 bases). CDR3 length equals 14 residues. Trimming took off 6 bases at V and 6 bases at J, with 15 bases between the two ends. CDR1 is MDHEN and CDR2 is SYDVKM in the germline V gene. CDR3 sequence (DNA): TGTGCCAGCAGGTGGGACATGACTGGTCAGCCCCAGCATTTT. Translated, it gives CASRWDMTGQPQHF.

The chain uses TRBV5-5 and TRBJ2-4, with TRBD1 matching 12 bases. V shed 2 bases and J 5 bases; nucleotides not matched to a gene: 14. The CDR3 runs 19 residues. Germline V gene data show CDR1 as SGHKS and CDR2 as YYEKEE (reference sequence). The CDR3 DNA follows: TGTGCCAGCAGCTTCCCGGGGGGGGCCCGGGACAGGGGGCAAAACATTCAGTACTTC. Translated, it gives CASSFPGGARDRGQNIQYF.

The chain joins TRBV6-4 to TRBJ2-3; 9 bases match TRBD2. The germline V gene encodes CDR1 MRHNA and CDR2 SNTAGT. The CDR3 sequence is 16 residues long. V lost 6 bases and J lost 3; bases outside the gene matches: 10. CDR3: CASSGLAGDSTDTQYF. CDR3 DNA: TGTGCCAGCAGCGGGTTAGCGGGAGATAGTACAGATACGCAGTATTTT.

CDR3 nucleotide sequence: TGTGCCACCAGCAGAGCAGGTACTACCGGGGAGCTGTTTTTT. Translating it yields CATSRAGTTGELFF. The chain joins TRBV15 to TRBJ2-2; no reliable D call. The V and J ends lost 1 base and 5 bases respectively, with 8 bases between them. The length of the CDR3 is 14 residues. Looked up from germline, CDR1 is LNHNV and CDR2 is YYDKDF (reference sequence).

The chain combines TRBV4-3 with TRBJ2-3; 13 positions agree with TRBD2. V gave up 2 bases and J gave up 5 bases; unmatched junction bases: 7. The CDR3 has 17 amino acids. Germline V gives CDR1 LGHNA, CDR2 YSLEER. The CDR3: CASSQTRRTSGGDTQYF. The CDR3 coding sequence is TGCGCCAGCAGCCAAACAAGGAGGACTAGCGGGGGAGATACGCAGTATTTT.

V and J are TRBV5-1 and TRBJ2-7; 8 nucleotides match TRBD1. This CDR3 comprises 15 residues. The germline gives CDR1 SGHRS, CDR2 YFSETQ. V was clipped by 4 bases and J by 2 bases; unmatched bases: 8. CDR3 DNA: TGCGCCAGCAGCCCGGGCCAGACAGGGGCCTACGAGCAGTACTTC. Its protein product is CASSPGQTGAYEQYF.

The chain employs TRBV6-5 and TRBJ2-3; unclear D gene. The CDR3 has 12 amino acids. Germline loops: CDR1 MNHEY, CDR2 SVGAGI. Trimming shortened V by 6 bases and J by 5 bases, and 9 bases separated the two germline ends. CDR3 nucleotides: TGTGCCAGCAGAACTCCCGGAGATACGCAGTATTTT. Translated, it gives CASRTPGDTQYF.